This record looks at one T cell receptor beta chain sequence and its context. Its target is not known. Germline V CDR1 and CDR2: MNHEY, SMNVEV (reference sequence). There are 12 residues in the CDR3. J gave up 6 bases and V 3 bases, and 2 bases lay outside the gene matches. This sample was included in a study of shared clonotypes between healthy human individuals. Study findings and constraints: Clonotypes which were not shared had lower generation probabilities than clonotypes that all four donors shared. Generally, estimated richness proved larger in naive subsets than it did in memory subsets.

Genomic DNA of every subset was divided equally among multiple immunoSEQ plates. Sorted subsets were amplified in replicate PCRs using about 200 ng DNA, tens of thousands of T cell genomes. Libraries were prepared by immunoSEQ multiplex PCR; TCRdb keeps only in-frame clonotypes and omits some of them. The sample lists about 800,000 clones, around 96% occurring once. Naivety among CD8 cells was defined by CD45RO negativity and positive CCR7 selection, thereby excluding terminally differentiated effector memory CD45RA+ cells. This TCR derives from a man in his thirties or forties in good health. The V gene is TRBV27, the J gene TRBJ2-7, with 7 bases that match TRBD1. Sequenced material: naive CD8+ T cells sorted from blood. For the CDR3, the DNA is TGTGCCAGCAGTTTCAGGGGGTTCGAGCAGTACTTC. As protein: CASSFRGFEQYF.